This TCR beta chain was identified in a study of blood T cell repertoires in COVID-19. Study at large: Spain, Italy and the United States supplied samples that represented acute and convalescent COVID-19. The cDNA or gDNA used as material had been derived from T cells, B-cell-depleted T cells, or PBMCs.

Method: immunoSEQ multiplex PCR; TCRdb's copy keeps in-frame clones and lacks some. Here the sample spans fewer than 300,000 clones, around 89% being singletons. The germline CDR1 and CDR2 sequences are LNHDA and SQIVND (reference sequence). The CDR3 consists of 15 residues. The V and J ends lost 3 bases and 6 bases, in that order; junction bases with no gene match: 5. Seattle patient enrollment occurred during active infection, with longitudinal follow-up thereafter. Sequencing was carried out using peripheral blood. V usage is TRBV19 and J usage is TRBJ1-5; 10 bases agree with TRBD1. This TCR derives from a woman in her fifties or sixties with COVID-19, enrolled during active disease. CDR3 region: CASSIPWTGGQPQHF. As DNA, the CDR3 is TGTGCCAGTAGTATTCCATGGACAGGGGGTCAGCCCCAGCATTTT.